These 32 T cell receptor beta chains were all obtained from the same sample, sequenced in a study of beta chain features in type 1 diabetes. Their target antigens are unknown. Findings and caveats of the study: TCRB CDR3 length was moderately but significantly reduced in all four CD4+ subsets of Type 1 diabetes patients.

Reverse transcribing all isolated RNA meant expressed TCRB transcripts were sequenced. The repertoire was sequenced with immunoSEQ multiplex PCR; TCRdb's copy has only in-frame clones and lacks some. Of some 27,000 clones listed, about 65% are singletons. The sample consisted of Tregs from blood. The receptors originated from a woman aged 25 to 45 with type 1 diabetes.

The sample holds a few counts of this clone. This chain links TRBV4-1 with TRBJ2-1; 8 bases match TRBD2. The V gene's germline CDR1 is MGHRA and CDR2 YSYEKL. V gave up 0 bases and J gave up 12 bases; unmatched junction bases: 13. The CDR3 consists of 16 residues. In DNA, the CDR3 is TGCGCCAGCAGCCAAGATCACGAACTAGCGGAAGTTTGGCAGTTCTTC. This sequence encodes CASSQDHELAEVWQFF.

The V gene is TRBV5-1, the J gene TRBJ2-1; 8 nucleotides line up with TRBD2. The CDR3 runs to 15 residues. V shed 5 bases, J shed 4 bases, and the junction held 8 bases outside the gene matches. Germline CDR1 is SGHRS and CDR2 is YFSETQ. The CDR3 loop is CASRQGLAGYNEQFF. The DNA for the CDR3 is TGCGCCAGCAGACAAGGGCTAGCGGGTTACAATGAGCAGTTCTTC. The full variable domain, its missing parts supplied by reference TRBV5-1 and TRBJ2-1, is KAGVTQTPRYLIKTRGQQVTLSCSPISGHRSVSWYQQTPGQGLQFLFEYFSETQRNKGNFPGRFSGRQFSNSRSEMNVSTLELGDSALYLCASRQGLAGYNEQFFGPGTRLTVL.

The chain joins TRBV5-1 to TRBJ1-2; 10 positions match TRBD1. Germline loops: CDR1 SGHRS, CDR2 YFSETQ. CDR3 length: 15 amino acids. The V segment lost 2 bases and the J segment 1 base; nucleotides outside the gene matches: 2. The CDR3 region has the DNA TGCGCCAGCAGCTTCGGGACAGGGGATAACTATGGCTACACCTTC. It yields the protein CASSFGTGDNYGYTF.

The chain recombines TRBV7-6 with TRBJ1-1; D may be TRBD1 (6 bases). The CDR3 runs to 16 residues. V lost 5 bases and J lost 0, with 16 bases in between. Germline loops: CDR1 SGHVS, CDR2 FNYEAQ. CDR3 sequence reads: CASSRRAQGLNTEAFF. As DNA, the CDR3 is TGTGCCAGCAGCAGAAGGGCACAGGGCCTGAACACTGAAGCTTTCTTT.

The V gene is TRBV19, the J gene TRBJ2-1; D may be TRBD2 (5 bases). CDR3 length: 14 amino acids. Germline CDR1 and CDR2: LNHDA and SQIVND (reference sequence). V was pared by 2 bases and J by 12 bases, with 17 bases between. CDR3 sequence reads: CASSIRRLSEAQFF. The CDR3 region has the DNA TGTGCCAGTAGTATAAGGAGGCTCTCCGAGGCGCAGTTCTTC.

This clone appeared a few times. The chain carries TRBV10-3 and TRBJ2-1; TRBD2 matches 7 bases. The germline CDR1 and CDR2 sequences are ENHRY and SYGVKD. V lost 8 bases to trimming and J lost 9 bases; unmatched junction nucleotides: 4. The CDR3 is made up of 11 amino acids. The CDR3 DNA sequence: TGTGCCATCCGGGGCGGGGGTGAGCAGTTCTTC. Residues: CAIRGGGEQFF.

This clone was observed a few times. This sequence joins TRBV5-1 and TRBJ2-5; 10 bases agree with TRBD2. Unmatched junction bases numbered 4, after V lost 0 bases and J lost 2 bases. CDR1 is SGHRS and CDR2 is YFSETQ in the germline V gene. The CDR3 length is 16 residues. The CDR3 DNA sequence: TGCGCCAGCAGCTTGGGAGCGGGAGGGGTTCAAGAGACCCAGTACTTC. This gives the protein CASSLGAGGVQETQYF.

V and J are TRBV5-5 and TRBJ2-7; 11 bases fit TRBD1. Germline CDR1 SGHKS, CDR2 YYEKEE (reference sequence). CDR3 length equals 15 residues. Trimming cost V 4 bases and J 2 bases; bases outside gene matches: 5. The CDR3 DNA reads TGTGCCAGCAGCGACCGGACAGGGGGCCCCTACGAGCAGTACTTC. This translates into CASSDRTGGPYEQYF. Full variable domain (missing parts from reference TRBV5-5 and TRBJ2-7): DAGVTQSPTHLIKTRGQQVTLRCSPISGHKSVSWYQQVLGQGPQFIFQYYEKEERGRGNFPDRFSARQFPNYSSELNVNALLLGDSALYLCASSDRTGGPYEQYFGPGTRLTVT.

V usage is TRBV5-1 and J usage is TRBJ2-7; TRBD2 matches 8 bases. V lost 1 base to trimming and J lost 2 bases; unmatched junction nucleotides: 14. This CDR3 region has 18 residues. Per the germline V gene, CDR1 is SGHRS and CDR2 is YFSETQ. The CDR3 DNA sequence: TGCGCCAGCAGCTTGTCTATAGCGGGATCGGGTAGAACCTACGAGCAGTACTTC. Protein: CASSLSIAGSGRTYEQYF.

This chain joins TRBV5-4 and TRBJ2-2; D is possibly TRBD2 (5 bases). From germline, CDR1 is SGHNT and CDR2 YYREEE (reference sequence). The CDR3 runs 14 residues. V gave up 6 bases and J gave up 2 bases, with 11 bases separating them. CDR3 amino acids: CASISSKNTGELFF. DNA for the CDR3: TGTGCCAGCATCTCTAGCAAAAACACCGGGGAGCTGTTTTTT.

CDR3 sequence: CASSPGQGRNNQPQHF. As DNA, the CDR3 is TGTGCCAGCAGCCCCGGACAGGGGAGAAACAATCAGCCCCAGCATTTT. The V and J genes are TRBV7-2 and TRBJ1-5, with 9 bases that match TRBD1. V lost 5 bases to trimming and J lost 3 bases; unmatched junction nucleotides: 8. The germline CDR1 and CDR2 sequences are SGHTA and FQGNSA. This CDR3 spans 16 amino acids.

CDR3 in DNA: TGCGCCAGCAGCTTGGCCGGCAGGGAAGGCCATGGCTACACCTTC. The encoded protein is CASSLAGREGHGYTF. V gene TRBV5-1 combines with J gene TRBJ1-2; tentative D call: TRBD1 (5 bases). The germline V gene has CDR1 SGHRS and CDR2 YFSETQ. Trimming shortened V by 0 bases and J by 6 bases, and 15 bases separated the two germline ends. This CDR3 contains 15 residues.

The chain uses TRBV19 and TRBJ2-1, with 9 bases fitting TRBD2. Germline V gives CDR1 LNHDA, CDR2 SQIVND (reference sequence). The V segment lost 5 bases and the J segment 6 bases; nucleotides outside the gene matches: 5. This CDR3 comprises 14 residues. The CDR3 bases are TGTGCCAGTAGTCGTAGCGGGAGTGGCAATGAGCAGTTCTTC. As protein: CASSRSGSGNEQFF.

The V call is TRBV5-1, the J call TRBJ2-5; D is perhaps TRBD1 (5 bases). Trimming cost V 0 bases and J 2 bases, with 8 bases left between them. The CDR3 totals 14 residues. Germline V lookup: CDR1 SGHRS, CDR2 YFSETQ. This CDR3 reads CASSLARTQETQYF. CDR3 DNA sequence: TGCGCCAGCAGCTTGGCCAGGACACAAGAGACCCAGTACTTC. Variable domain in full (rest from reference TRBV5-1 and TRBJ2-5): KAGVTQTPRYLIKTRGQQVTLSCSPISGHRSVSWYQQTPGQGLQFLFEYFSETQRNKGNFPGRFSGRQFSNSRSEMNVSTLELGDSALYLCASSLARTQETQYFGPGTRLLVL.

CDR3 loop: CASSQDPGGPLNNSPLHF. The CDR3 DNA is TGCGCCAGCAGCCAAGATCCGGGGGGACCACTAAATAATTCACCCCTCCACTTT. The rearrangement links TRBV4-1 to TRBJ1-6; the D gene is possibly TRBD1 (5 bases). The CDR3 contains 18 residues. CDR1 and CDR2 (germline): MGHRA, YSYEKL. Trimming pared 0 bases from V and 5 bases from J, leaving 17 bases between.

V usage is TRBV9 and J usage is TRBJ2-1, with D perhaps TRBD2 (6 bases). Per the germline V gene, CDR1 is SGDLS and CDR2 is YYNGEE. The V and J ends lost 0 bases and 8 bases respectively, with 18 bases between them. This CDR3 comprises 16 residues. The CDR3 reads CASSVVEGGDGDEQFF. The DNA of the CDR3 is TGTGCCAGCAGCGTAGTGGAGGGAGGCGATGGGGATGAGCAGTTCTTC.

V usage is TRBV28 and J usage is TRBJ1-2, with D unresolved. CDR3 length: 16 amino acids. Germline V lookup: CDR1 MDHEN, CDR2 SYDVKM. Between the trimmed V and J ends, which lost 2 bases and 4 bases, there was a span of 17 bases. CDR3 DNA sequence: TGTGCCAGCAGTTTAATAGCGGTCCAATGGGGCTATGGCTACACCTTC. It is translated as CASSLIAVQWGYGYTF.

This clone was seen just once. This chain uses TRBV5-1 with TRBJ2-1; TRBD1 is a possible D gene (5 bases). The germline CDR1 and CDR2 sequences are SGHRS and YFSETQ. The CDR3 spans 15 residues. The V end was cut by 1 base, the J end by 7 bases, with 15 bases between. The CDR3 DNA follows: TGCGCCAGCAGCTTGCCTCCAGGGATATCGAATGAGCAGTTCTTC. Protein product: CASSLPPGISNEQFF.

The chain recombines TRBV10-3 with TRBJ2-1; D is possibly TRBD1 (6 bases). The CDR3 has 17 amino acids. V lost 10 bases to trimming and J lost 1 base, with 23 bases between them. Germline lookup yields CDR1 ENHRY and CDR2 SYGVKD. CDR3 DNA sequence: TGTGCCACCCTGGGGGCGGGCCTCGTCGGGTCCTACAATGAGCAGTTCTTC. Translation gives CATLGAGLVGSYNEQFF.

DNA of the CDR3: TGTGCCAGCAGCGCGTTCACCGGGACAGGTGGATCAGATACGCAGTATTTT. Protein product: CASSAFTGTGGSDTQYF. The chain links TRBV7-6 to TRBJ2-3, with 8 bases identical to TRBD1. Germline CDR1 is SGHVS and CDR2 is FNYEAQ. Losses at the gene ends were 5 bases for V and 4 bases for J; bases not matched to a gene: 14. This CDR3 is built from 17 residues.

The chain combines TRBV5-1 with TRBJ2-1, with 12 bases aligning to TRBD1. The J segment lost 8 bases and the V segment lost 4 bases, leaving 4 bases of the junction unmatched. Germline CDR1 SGHRS, CDR2 YFSETQ. The CDR3 runs to 14 residues. The CDR3 loop is CASSAGTGGDEQFF. CDR3 coding DNA: TGCGCCAGCAGCGCCGGGACAGGGGGCGATGAGCAGTTCTTC.

V gene TRBV2 combines with J gene TRBJ2-1; the match to TRBD2 covers 12 bases. V gave up 3 bases and J gave up 6 bases; unmatched junction bases: 0. CDR1 is SNHLY, CDR2 FYNNEI, per germline. The CDR3 is 14 residues long. The CDR3 DNA reads as TGTGCCAGCAGTGAGGGACTAGCGGGCAATGAGCAGTTCTTC. This encodes CASSEGLAGNEQFF.

V usage is TRBV15 and J usage is TRBJ1-4; TRBD1 matches 9 bases. The CDR3 has 15 amino acids. Germline lookup yields CDR1 LNHNV and CDR2 YYDKDF (reference sequence). With V trimmed by 4 bases and J by 8 bases, 8 bases remained unmatched. The CDR3 DNA reads as TGTGCCACCAGCAAGGGGGGACAGGGTACAGAAAAACTGTTTTTT. Protein sequence: CATSKGGQGTEKLFF.

The CDR3: CASRTRLGREGHMGLTDTQYF. In DNA form, the CDR3 reads TGTGCCAGCCGAACCCGATTAGGGCGGGAGGGCCACATGGGCCTTACAGATACGCAGTATTTT. This chain links TRBV28 with TRBJ2-3, with 9 bases aligning to TRBD2. The CDR3 loop spans 21 amino acids. V dropped 8 bases and J dropped 3; count of bases not matched to a gene: 27. CDR1 and CDR2 from the germline V gene are MDHEN and SYDVKM.

The chain employs TRBV13 and TRBJ2-3; TRBD2 matches 10 bases. There are 18 residues in the CDR3. The V gene's germline CDR1 is PRHDT and CDR2 FYEKMQ (reference sequence). With 5 bases clipped from V and 1 base from J, the junction kept 12 bases outside the gene matches. CDR3 coding DNA: TGTGCCAGCAGCCAAGGGGAACTAGCGGGACAAGGCACAGATACGCAGTATTTT. Protein product: CASSQGELAGQGTDTQYF.

The chain employs TRBV28 and TRBJ2-4, with D possibly TRBD1 on 6 matching bases. Germline-derived CDR1 and CDR2 are MDHEN and SYDVKM. V lost 1 base, J lost 8 bases, and 18 bases lay in between. The CDR3 has 16 amino acids. CDR3 DNA sequence: TGTGCCAGCAGTTTATTAAGTGGGGGCTGGGGCGACATTCAGTACTTC. This encodes CASSLLSGGWGDIQYF.

In the case of this clone: An end of the junction differs from the germline gene, which may be a read error. This chain links TRBV14 with TRBJ2-7; 8 nucleotides match TRBD1. Germline assignment: CDR1 SGHDN and CDR2 FVKESK. The CDR3 loop spans 15 amino acids. The DNA of the CDR3 is TGTGCCAGCAGCCTCGGGACAGGTACTTCCTGCGAGCAGTACTTC. Translated, it gives CASSLGTGTSCEQYF.

Only a few counts were recorded for this clone. V gene TRBV7-3 combines with J gene TRBJ2-2; 10 bases map to TRBD1. The CDR3 runs 17 residues. The junction had 13 bases not matched to a gene; V was cut back by 5 bases and J by 7 bases. Per germline, CDR1 SGHTA and CDR2 FQGTGA. The chain's CDR3 is CASSLRPGQGNFGELFF. CDR3 in DNA: TGTGCCAGCAGCCTCCGTCCGGGACAGGGGAATTTCGGGGAGCTGTTTTTT.

This chain joins TRBV7-9 and TRBJ2-5, with TRBD2 matching 11 bases. Germline V lookup: CDR1 SEHNR, CDR2 FQNEAQ (reference sequence). J was trimmed by 1 base and V by 5 bases; bases with no gene match: 6. The length of the CDR3 is 16 residues. The CDR3 sequence is CASSSGTSGTQETQYF. CDR3 nucleotide sequence: TGTGCCAGCAGCAGTGGGACTAGCGGAACCCAAGAGACCCAGTACTTC.

The CDR3 DNA reads as TGTGCCAGCAGCCATCCGGGACATCCCGACTTAGGGGAAAAACTGTTTTTT. Translating gives CASSHPGHPDLGEKLFF. V and J are TRBV7-2 and TRBJ1-4; perhaps TRBD1 as D (6 bases). Germline CDR1 and CDR2: SGHTA and FQGNSA. V was clipped by 5 bases and J by 8 bases, with 24 bases between them. This CDR3 contains 17 residues.

V gene TRBV15 combines with J gene TRBJ1-5; 10 bases agree with TRBD1. Germline V gene sequence: CDR1 LNHNV, CDR2 YYDKDF (reference sequence). V trimming: 1 base; J trimming: 3 bases; junction bases outside the gene matches: 3. The CDR3 runs 16 residues. CDR3 nucleotides: TGTGCCACCAGCAGAGGCGGGACAGGGGTCAATCAGCCCCAGCATTTT. This codes for CATSRGGTGVNQPQHF. Combining the CDR3 with reference TRBV15 and TRBJ1-5 gives the whole variable domain DAMVIQNPRYQVTQFGKPVTLSCSQTLNHNVMYWYQQKSSQAPKLLFHYYDKDFNNEADTPDNFQSRRPNTSFCFLDIRSPGLGDTAMYLCATSRGGTGVNQPQHFGDGTRLSIL.

The rearrangement joins TRBV18 to TRBJ1-3; maybe TRBD1 (6 bases). The germline V and J ends were trimmed by 1 base and 4 bases, with 11 bases remaining between them. In germline, CDR1 is KGHSH, CDR2 LQKENI. This CDR3 has 15 amino acids. In DNA form, the CDR3 reads TGTGCCAGCTCACCACTTGGGACAAGCGGAAACACCATATATTTT. Encoded protein: CASSPLGTSGNTIYF.